The present T cell receptor beta chain was sequenced within a study of blood T cell repertoires in COVID-19. Study in general: Sites across the United States, Italy and Spain contributed samples from acute and convalescent COVID-19. PBMCs, B-cell-depleted T cells, or T cells were the source of the cDNA or gDNA that made up the material.

How the authors handled the data: Reference gene primers were amplified, and this amplification served to estimate nucleated cell counts. Measured with immunoSEQ multiplex PCR; TCRdb has only the in-frame clones, and not every one. V and J calls plus clone size are reproduced from that table; the DNA served to infer D and trimming. The table lists around 130,000 clones, roughly four fifths of them singletons. There are 15 residues in the CDR3. V was trimmed by 4 bases and J by 5 bases, leaving 17 bases between them. The germline CDR1 and CDR2 sequences are SGHTA and FQGNSA. This TCR was recovered from a human donor in a cohort sampled during active COVID-19. This chain connects TRBV7-2 to TRBJ1-2; possibly TRBD1 for D (5 bases). Sequenced material: peripheral blood. The CDR3, as DNA: TGTGCCAGCAGCTCCTCTACAGGCCATAAGTATGGCTACACCTTC. It yields the protein CASSSSTGHKYGYTF.